This T cell receptor (beta chain) was profiled in a study of T cells in Graves' hyperthyroidism and ophthalmopathy. Trimming removed 3 bases at V and 4 bases at J, with 15 bases between. This CDR3 contains 16 residues. Germline lookup yields CDR1 MNHEY and CDR2 SMNVEV (reference sequence). Amplification targeted TCR beta CDR3 regions from RNA transcripts. The HTBI primer set was used in a first-round RT-PCR of the TCR CDR3. Using its own MiXCR run on the multiplex PCR reads, TCRdb lists one record per CDR3 protein. The sample holds 340,000 or so distinct CDR3 sequences, 16% seen once. The source is a man aged 25-45 years with Graves' hyperthyroidism. This sequence joins TRBV27 and TRBJ1-4, with D hard to call. The sequencing input was blood. The CDR3 region is CASSFSWASSNEKLFF. The CDR3 DNA is TGTGCCAGCAGTTTTTCTTGGGCCTCAAGTAATGAAAAACTGTTTTTT. The entire variable domain, with the rest obtained from reference TRBV27 and TRBJ1-4, is as follows: EAQVTQNPRYLITVTGKKLTVTCSQNMNHEYMSWYRQDPGLGLRQIYYSMNVEVTDKGDVPEGYKVSRKEKRNFPLILESPSPNQTSLYFCASSFSWASSNEKLFFGSGTQLSVL.